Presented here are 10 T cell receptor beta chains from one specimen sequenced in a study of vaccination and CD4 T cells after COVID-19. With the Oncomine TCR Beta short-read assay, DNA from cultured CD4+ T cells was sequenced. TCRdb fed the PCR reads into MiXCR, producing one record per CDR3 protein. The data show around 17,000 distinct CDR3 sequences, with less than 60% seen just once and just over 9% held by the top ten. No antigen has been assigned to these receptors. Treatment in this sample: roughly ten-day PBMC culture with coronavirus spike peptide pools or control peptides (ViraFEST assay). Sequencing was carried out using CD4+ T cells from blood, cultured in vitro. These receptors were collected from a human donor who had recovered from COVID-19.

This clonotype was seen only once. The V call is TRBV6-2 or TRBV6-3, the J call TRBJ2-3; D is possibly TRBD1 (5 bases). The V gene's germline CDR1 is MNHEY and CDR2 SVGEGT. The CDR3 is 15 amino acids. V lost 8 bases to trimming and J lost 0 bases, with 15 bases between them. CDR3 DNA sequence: TGTGCCAGCGTGCGCAGGGCGGCTAGCACAGATACGCAGTATTTT. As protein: CASVRRAASTDTQYF.

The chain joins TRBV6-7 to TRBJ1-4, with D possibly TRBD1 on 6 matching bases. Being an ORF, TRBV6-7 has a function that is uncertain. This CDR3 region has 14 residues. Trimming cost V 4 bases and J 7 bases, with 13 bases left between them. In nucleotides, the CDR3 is TGTGCCAGCAGTTCCACAGGGATCATTGAAAAACTGTTTTTT. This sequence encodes CASSSTGIIEKLFF.

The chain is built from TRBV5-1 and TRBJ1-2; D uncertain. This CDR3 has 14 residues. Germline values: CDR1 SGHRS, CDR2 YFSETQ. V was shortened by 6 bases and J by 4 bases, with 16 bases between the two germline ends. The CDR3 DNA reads TGCGCCAGCACCCCGGCCATCCATCTCTATGGCTACACCTTC. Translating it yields CASTPAIHLYGYTF.

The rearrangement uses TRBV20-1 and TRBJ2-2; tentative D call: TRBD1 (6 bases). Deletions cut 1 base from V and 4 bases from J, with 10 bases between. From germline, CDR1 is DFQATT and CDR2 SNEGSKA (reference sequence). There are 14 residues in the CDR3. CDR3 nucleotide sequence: TGCAGTGCTAGAGGGGGGCCAGGCACCGGGGAGCTGTTTTTT. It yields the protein CSARGGPGTGELFF.

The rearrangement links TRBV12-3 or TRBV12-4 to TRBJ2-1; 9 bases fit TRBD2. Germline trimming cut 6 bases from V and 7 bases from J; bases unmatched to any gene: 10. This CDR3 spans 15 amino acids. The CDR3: CASSSSGTRENEQFF. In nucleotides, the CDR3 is TGTGCCAGCAGCTCTAGCGGGACCCGTGAGAATGAGCAGTTCTTC.

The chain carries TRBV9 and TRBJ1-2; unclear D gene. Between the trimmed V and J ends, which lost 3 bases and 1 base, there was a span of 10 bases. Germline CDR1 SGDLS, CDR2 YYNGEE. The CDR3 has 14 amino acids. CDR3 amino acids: CASSARGGNYGYTF. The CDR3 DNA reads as TGTGCCAGCAGCGCCCGAGGAGGTAACTATGGCTACACCTTC. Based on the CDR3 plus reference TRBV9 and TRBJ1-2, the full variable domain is DSGVTQTPKHLITATGQRVTLRCSPRSGDLSVYWYQQSLDQGLQFLIQYYNGEERAKGNILERFSAQQFPDLHSELNLSSLELGDSALYFCASSARGGNYGYTFGSGTRLTVV.

The CDR3 DNA reads as TGCGCCAGCAGCTTGGAGGGAACAGGAAACACCATATATTTT. It yields the protein CASSLEGTGNTIYF. The rearrangement links TRBV5-1 to TRBJ1-3; D is uncertain. CDR3 length equals 14 residues. The germline V gene has CDR1 SGHRS and CDR2 YFSETQ. V was cut by 0 bases and J by 4 bases, with 8 bases left in between.

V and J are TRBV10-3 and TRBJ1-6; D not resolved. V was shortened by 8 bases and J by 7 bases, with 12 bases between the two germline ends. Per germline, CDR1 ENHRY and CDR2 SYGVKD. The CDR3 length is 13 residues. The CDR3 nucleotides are TGTGCCATCGCCGCTGACGGGAATTCACCCCTCCACTTT. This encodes CAIAADGNSPLHF.

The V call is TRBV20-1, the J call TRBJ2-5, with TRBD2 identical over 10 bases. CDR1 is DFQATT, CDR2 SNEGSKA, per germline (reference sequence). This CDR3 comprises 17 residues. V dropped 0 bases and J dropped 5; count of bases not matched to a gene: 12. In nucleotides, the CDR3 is TGCAGTGCTAGAGAAGGTCTCTCGGGACTAGCGAGGGAGACCCAGTACTTC. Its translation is CSAREGLSGLARETQYF.

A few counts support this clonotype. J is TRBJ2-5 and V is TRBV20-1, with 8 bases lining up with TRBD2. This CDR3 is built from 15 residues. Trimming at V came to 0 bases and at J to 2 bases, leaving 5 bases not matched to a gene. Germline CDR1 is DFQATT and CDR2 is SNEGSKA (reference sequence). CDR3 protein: CSARDQAGAQETQYF. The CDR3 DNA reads TGCAGTGCTAGAGATCAAGCGGGAGCTCAAGAGACCCAGTACTTC.